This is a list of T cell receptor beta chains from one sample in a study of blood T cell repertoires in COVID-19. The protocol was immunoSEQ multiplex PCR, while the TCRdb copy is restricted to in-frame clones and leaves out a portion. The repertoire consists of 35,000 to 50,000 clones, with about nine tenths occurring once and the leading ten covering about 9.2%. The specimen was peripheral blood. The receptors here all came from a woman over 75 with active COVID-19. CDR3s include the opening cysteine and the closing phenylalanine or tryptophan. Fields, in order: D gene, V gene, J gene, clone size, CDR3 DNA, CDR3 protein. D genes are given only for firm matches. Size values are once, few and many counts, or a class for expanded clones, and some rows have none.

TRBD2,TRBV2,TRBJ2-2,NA,TGTGCCAGCATTGGACTAGCGGGGGGTGGCGGGGAGCTGTTTTTT,CASIGLAGGGGELFF
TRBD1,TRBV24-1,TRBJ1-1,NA,TGTGCCACCAGTGCATCCGGGACAGGGGAGAAAACTGAAGCTTTCTTT,CATSASGTGEKTEAFF
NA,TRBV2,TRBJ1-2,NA,TGTGCCAGCAGTGATAGTCTGGGGGGGGCGAACTATGGCTACACCTTC,CASSDSLGGANYGYTF
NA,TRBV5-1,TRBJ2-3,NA,TGCGCCAGCAGCTTGGGCGGGGGCCGCACAGATACGCAGTATTTT,CASSLGGGRTDTQYF
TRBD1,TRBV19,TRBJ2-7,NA,TGTGCCAGTAGTATGGGGACAGGGAGTACCTACGAGCAGTACTTC,CASSMGTGSTYEQYF
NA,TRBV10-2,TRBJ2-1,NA,TGCGCCAGCAGGGAGACGAGCCACAATGAGCAGTTCTTC,CASRETSHNEQFF
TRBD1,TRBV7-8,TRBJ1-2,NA,TGTGCCAGCAGCCGAGGGGGACAGGTCTATGGCTACACCTTC,CASSRGGQVYGYTF
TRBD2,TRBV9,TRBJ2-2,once,TGTGCCAGCAGCCTGGGACTAGCGCCTACCGGGGAGCTGTTTTTT,CASSLGLAPTGELFF
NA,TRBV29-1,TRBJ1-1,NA,TGCAGCGTTGAAGAGGGGGGGTACACTGAAGCTTTCTTT,CSVEEGGYTEAFF
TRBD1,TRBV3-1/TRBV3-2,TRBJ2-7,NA,TGTGCCAGCAAAGACAGGGGGTACGAGCAGTACTTC,CASKDRGYEQYF
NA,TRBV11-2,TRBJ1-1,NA,TGTGCCAGCAGCTTAGGGCTGAACACTGAAGCTTTCTTT,CASSLGLNTEAFF
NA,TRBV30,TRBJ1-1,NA,TGTGCCCTATTCACCGTGGGGGGGGCGTACACTGAAGCTTTCTTT,CALFTVGGAYTEAFF
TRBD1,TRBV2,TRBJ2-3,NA,TGTGCCAGCGGGGAAGGACAGGGGTTAGATACGCAGTATTTT,CASGEGQGLDTQYF
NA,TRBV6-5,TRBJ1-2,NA,TGTGCCAGCAGTTACTCTACCACACTACCCTATGGCTACACCTTC,CASSYSTTLPYGYTF
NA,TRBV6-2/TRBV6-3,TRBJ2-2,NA,TGTGCCAGCAGATACACTACAAGTAACACCGGGGAGCTGTTTTTT,CASRYTTSNTGELFF
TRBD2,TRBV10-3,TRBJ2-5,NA,TGTGCCATCAGTGAGAGGGGTAGCGGGGACGTCCTGCGAGCCCAGTACTTC,CAISERGSGDVLRAQYF